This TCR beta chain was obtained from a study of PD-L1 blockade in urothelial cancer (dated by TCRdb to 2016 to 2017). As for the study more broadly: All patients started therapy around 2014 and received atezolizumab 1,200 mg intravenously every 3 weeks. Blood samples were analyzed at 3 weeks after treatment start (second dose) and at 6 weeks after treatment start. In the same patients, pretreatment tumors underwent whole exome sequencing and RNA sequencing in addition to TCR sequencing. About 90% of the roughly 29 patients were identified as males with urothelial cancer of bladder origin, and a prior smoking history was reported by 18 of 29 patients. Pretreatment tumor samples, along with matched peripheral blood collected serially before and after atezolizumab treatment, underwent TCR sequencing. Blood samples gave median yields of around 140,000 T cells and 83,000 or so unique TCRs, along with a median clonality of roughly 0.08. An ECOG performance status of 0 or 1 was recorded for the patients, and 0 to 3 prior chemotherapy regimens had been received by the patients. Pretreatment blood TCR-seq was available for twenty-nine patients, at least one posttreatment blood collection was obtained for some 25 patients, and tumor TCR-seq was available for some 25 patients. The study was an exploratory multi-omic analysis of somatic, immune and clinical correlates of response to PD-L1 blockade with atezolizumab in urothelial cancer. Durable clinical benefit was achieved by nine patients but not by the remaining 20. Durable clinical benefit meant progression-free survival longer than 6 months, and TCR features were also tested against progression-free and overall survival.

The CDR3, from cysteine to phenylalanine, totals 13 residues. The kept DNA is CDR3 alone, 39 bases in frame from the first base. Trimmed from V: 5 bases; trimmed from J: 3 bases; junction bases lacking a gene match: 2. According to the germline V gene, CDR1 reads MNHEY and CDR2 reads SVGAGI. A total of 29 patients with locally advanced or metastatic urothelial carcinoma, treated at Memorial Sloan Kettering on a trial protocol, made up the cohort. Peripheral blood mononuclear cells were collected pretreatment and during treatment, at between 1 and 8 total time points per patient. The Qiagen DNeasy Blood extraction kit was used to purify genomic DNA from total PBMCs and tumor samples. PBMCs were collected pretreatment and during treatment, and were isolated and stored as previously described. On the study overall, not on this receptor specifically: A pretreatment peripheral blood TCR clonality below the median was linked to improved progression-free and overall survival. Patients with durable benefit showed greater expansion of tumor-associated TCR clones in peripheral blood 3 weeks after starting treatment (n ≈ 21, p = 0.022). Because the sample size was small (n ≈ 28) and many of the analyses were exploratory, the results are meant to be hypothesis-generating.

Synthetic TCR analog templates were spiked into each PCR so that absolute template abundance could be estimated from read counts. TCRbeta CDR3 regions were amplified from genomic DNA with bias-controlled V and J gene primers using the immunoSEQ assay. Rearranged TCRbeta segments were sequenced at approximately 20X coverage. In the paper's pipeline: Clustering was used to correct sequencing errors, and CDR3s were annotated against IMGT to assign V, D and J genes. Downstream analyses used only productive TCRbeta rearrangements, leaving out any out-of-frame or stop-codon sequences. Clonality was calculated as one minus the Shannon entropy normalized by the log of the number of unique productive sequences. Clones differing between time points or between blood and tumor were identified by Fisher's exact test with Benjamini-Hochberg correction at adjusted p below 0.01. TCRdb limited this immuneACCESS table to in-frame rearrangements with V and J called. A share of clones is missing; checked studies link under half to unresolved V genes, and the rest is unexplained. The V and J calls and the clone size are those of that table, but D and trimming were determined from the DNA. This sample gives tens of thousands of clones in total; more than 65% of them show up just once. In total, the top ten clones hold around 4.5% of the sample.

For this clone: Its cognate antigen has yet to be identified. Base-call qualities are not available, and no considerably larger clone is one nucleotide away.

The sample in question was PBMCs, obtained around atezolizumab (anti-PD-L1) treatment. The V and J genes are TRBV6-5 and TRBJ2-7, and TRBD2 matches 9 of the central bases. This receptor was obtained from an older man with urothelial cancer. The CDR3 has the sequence CASSNSGSYEQYF. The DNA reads TGTGCCAGCAGTAATAGCGGGAGCTACGAGCAGTACTTC.